The 10 T cell receptor beta chains in this list originate from one sample, sequenced in a study of blood T cell repertoires in COVID-19. This table comes from immunoSEQ multiplex PCR, and its TCRdb copy is limited to in-frame clones, with some not included. Here the sample spans tens of thousands of clones, just under 80% being singletons. The sample comprised peripheral blood. Receptors were obtained from a woman aged 55 to 70 with acute or convalescent COVID-19.

The chain is built from TRBV18 and TRBJ2-5; tentatively, D is TRBD1 (6 bases). CDR3 length: 14 amino acids. Germline values: CDR1 KGHSH, CDR2 LQKENI. The V end was cut by 6 bases, the J end by 2 bases, with 13 bases between. CDR3 protein: CASSQNTGQETQYF. The CDR3 region has the DNA TGTGCCAGCTCCCAAAACACAGGGCAAGAGACCCAGTACTTC.

The chain couples TRBV7-9 to TRBJ2-1; maybe TRBD1 (5 bases). Germline values: CDR1 SEHNR, CDR2 FQNEAQ (reference sequence). The V end lost 5 bases, the J end lost 7 bases, and 15 bases lay between the germline ends. The CDR3 runs to 14 residues. Here the CDR3 reads CASSPRVTVNEQFF. The CDR3 DNA is TGTGCCAGCAGCCCCAGGGTAACGGTAAATGAGCAGTTCTTC.

The V call is TRBV2, the J call TRBJ2-1; 8 positions agree with TRBD1. Germline V lookup: CDR1 SNHLY, CDR2 FYNNEI. V dropped 3 bases and J dropped 9; count of bases not matched to a gene: 7. The CDR3 contains 14 residues. The CDR3 bases are TGTGCCAGCAGTGATTACAGGGGGATTGGTGAGCAGTTCTTC. It is translated as CASSDYRGIGEQFF.

The chain employs TRBV6-1 and TRBJ2-5, with 9 positions matching TRBD1. J gave up 6 bases and V 3 bases, and 8 bases lay outside the gene matches. The CDR3 contains 15 residues. Germline CDR1 and CDR2: MNHNS and SASEGT. The CDR3, as DNA: TGTGCCAGCAGTGACGTCGACAGGGGGGCAAAGACCCAGTACTTC. The encoded protein is CASSDVDRGAKTQYF.

The chain uses TRBV5-1 and TRBJ2-3; 8 bases fit TRBD2. Germline V gene data show CDR1 as SGHRS and CDR2 as YFSETQ. After removal of 1 base from V and 2 bases from J, the junction contained 3 bases not matched to a gene. The CDR3 is 15 residues long. In DNA form, the CDR3 reads TGCGCCAGCAGCTTGCGCGGACTAGCCACAGATACGCAGTATTTT. Its protein product is CASSLRGLATDTQYF.

This clone was picked up one time. The chain joins TRBV19 to TRBJ2-2, with 7 bases matching TRBD1. The CDR3 totals 15 residues. Trimming at V came to 5 bases and at J to 4 bases, leaving 7 bases not matched to a gene. Germline lookup yields CDR1 LNHDA and CDR2 SQIVND (reference sequence). Written as DNA, the CDR3 is TGTGCCAGTAGTCTTGACAGGGCCGGCACCGGGGAGCTGTTTTTT. Translating it yields CASSLDRAGTGELFF. Variable domain in full (rest from reference TRBV19 and TRBJ2-2): DGGITQSPKYLFRKEGQNVTLSCEQNLNHDAMYWYRQDPGQGLRLIYYSQIVNDFQKGDIAEGYSVSREKKESFPLTVTSAQKNPTAFYLCASSLDRAGTGELFFGEGSRLTVL.

The V and J genes are TRBV10-3 and TRBJ1-5; D is unclear. The CDR3 sequence is 15 residues long. Trimming removed 4 bases at V and 2 bases at J, with 12 bases between. Germline CDR1 reads ENHRY; CDR2 reads SYGVKD. As DNA, the CDR3 is TGTGCCATCAGTGGTAGGGCCGGGGGCAATCAGCCCCAGCATTTT. Its protein is CAISGRAGGNQPQHF.

The rearrangement joins TRBV7-8 to TRBJ2-1, with 8 positions matching TRBD1. The CDR3 spans 17 residues. Trimming took 4 bases from V and 3 from J; bases not matched to a gene: 11. Germline CDR1 SGHVS, CDR2 FQNEAQ. Written as DNA, the CDR3 is TGTGCCAGCAGCTCCCCCCGCGCAGGGGGCGACTACAATGAGCAGTTCTTC. It translates to CASSSPRAGGDYNEQFF.

The chain joins TRBV4-3 to TRBJ2-3; TRBD2 aligns across 9 bases. J gave up 0 bases and V 4 bases, and 2 bases lay outside the gene matches. The length of the CDR3 is 15 residues. Germline CDR1 and CDR2: LGHNA and YSLEER. The CDR3 region is CASSLGLASTDTQYF. The CDR3 DNA reads TGCGCCAGCAGCCTGGGACTAGCTAGCACAGATACGCAGTATTTT.

This chain links TRBV7-8 with TRBJ1-1; 9 nucleotides agree with TRBD1. Germline V gives CDR1 SGHVS, CDR2 FQNEAQ. The CDR3 consists of 15 residues. The V and J ends lost 2 bases and 9 bases, in that order; junction bases with no gene match: 10. The CDR3 protein is CASSLLTDRGDKAFF. Written as DNA, the CDR3 is TGTGCCAGCAGCTTACTTACCGACAGGGGGGATAAAGCTTTCTTT.